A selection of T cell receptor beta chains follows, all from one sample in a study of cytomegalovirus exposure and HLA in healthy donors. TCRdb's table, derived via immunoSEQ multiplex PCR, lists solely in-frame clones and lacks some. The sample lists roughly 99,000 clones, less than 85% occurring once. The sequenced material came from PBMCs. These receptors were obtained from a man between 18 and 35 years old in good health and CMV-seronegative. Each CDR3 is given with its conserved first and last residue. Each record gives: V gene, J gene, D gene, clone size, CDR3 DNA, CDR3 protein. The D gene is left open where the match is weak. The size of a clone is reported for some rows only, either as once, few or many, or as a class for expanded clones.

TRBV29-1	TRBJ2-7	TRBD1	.	TGCAGCGCTGGACAGGGCTACGAGCAGTACTTC	CSAGQGYEQYF
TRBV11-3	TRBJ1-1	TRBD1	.	TGTGCCAGCAGCTTCGCAGGGGGAAGGGCTTTCTTT	CASSFAGGRAFF
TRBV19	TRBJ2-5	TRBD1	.	TGTGCCACCGGACAGGGGGCGTCGTCGGAGACCCAGTACTTC	CATGQGASSETQYF
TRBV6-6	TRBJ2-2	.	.	TGTGCCGTTAGTCGGGGAATAAACACCGGGGAGCTGTTTTTT	CAVSRGINTGELFF
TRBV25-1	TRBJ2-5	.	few	TGTGCCAGCTCCGGCGGGACCCAGTACTTC	CASSGGTQYF
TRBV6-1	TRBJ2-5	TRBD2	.	TGTGCCAGCTCTGTAGCGGGGGGCTCCCAAGAGACCCAGTACTTC	CASSVAGGSQETQYF
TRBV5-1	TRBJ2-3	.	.	TGCGCCAGCAGCTCGGGGTTGTTAGTCACAGATACGCAGTATTTT	CASSSGLLVTDTQYF
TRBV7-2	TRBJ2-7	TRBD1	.	TGTGCCAGCAGCCCCCTGGGACAGGGCTACGAGCAGTACTTC	CASSPLGQGYEQYF
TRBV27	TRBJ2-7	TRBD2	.	TGTGCCAGCAGTTTATCGCTAGCGGGGGTCCAATCCTACGAGCAGTACTTC	CASSLSLAGVQSYEQYF
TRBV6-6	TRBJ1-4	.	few	TGTGCCAGCAGTTATGGACAGATTAATGAAAAACTGTTTTTT	CASSYGQINEKLFF
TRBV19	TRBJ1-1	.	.	TGTGCCAGTACGGGGGTCGCGGGTATCAACACTGAAGCTTTCTTT	CASTGVAGINTEAFF
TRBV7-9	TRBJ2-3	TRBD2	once	TGTGCCAGCAGCTCTACGCCGACGGGAGGAGGAACAGATACGCAGTATTTT	CASSSTPTGGGTDTQYF
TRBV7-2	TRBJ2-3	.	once	TGTGCCAGCAGCAGCGACTCAAATGCAGATACGCAGTATTTT	CASSSDSNADTQYF
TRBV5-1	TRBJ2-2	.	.	TGCGCCAGCAGCTTGGGACACCAGAACACCGGGGAGCTGTTTTTT	CASSLGHQNTGELFF
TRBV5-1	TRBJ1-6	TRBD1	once	TGCGCCAGCAGCCACGGACAGGGTCCGAATTCACCCCTCCACTTT	CASSHGQGPNSPLHF
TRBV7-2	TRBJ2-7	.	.	TGTGCCAGCAGCCACACTACAGGGTACTACGAGCAGTACTTC	CASSHTTGYYEQYF
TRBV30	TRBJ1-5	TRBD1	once	TGTGCCTGGCGACAGGGCCCCAATCAGCCCCAGCATTTT	CAWRQGPNQPQHF
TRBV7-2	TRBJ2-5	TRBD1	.	TGTGCCAGCAGCATACCGACAGGGGTTGGAGAGACCCAGTACTTC	CASSIPTGVGETQYF
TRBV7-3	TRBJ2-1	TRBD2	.	TGTGCCAGCAGCCCTCCGGGCGGGGGGCATGAGCAGTTCTTC	CASSPPGGGHEQFF